This T cell receptor (beta chain) stems from a study of CD8 T cells in Susac syndrome. Study results and caveats: The study's TCR sequencing and HLA analysis covered a relatively small number of individuals, and the study acknowledged this.

Random hexamers were used to reverse transcribe roughly 0.5 to 1 ug of RNA. TCRdb re-called the immunoSEQ multiplex PCR reads with MiXCR, one entry per CDR3 protein. The table records 150,000 or so distinct CDR3 sequences, roughly 94% of them present only once. The V gene's germline CDR1 is SNHLY and CDR2 FYNNEI. This CDR3 is built from 14 residues. Trimming at V came to 10 bases and at J to 6 bases, leaving 12 bases not matched to a gene. In regard to this clonotype: The target antigen is unknown.

The chain employs TRBV2 and TRBJ2-3, with 8 bases fitting TRBD1. Sequencing input: CD4+ T cells from PBMCs. This TCR derives from a human donor with multiple sclerosis. The DNA for the CDR3 is TGTGCCACTGAGCGGAACAGGGGGGACGATACGCAGTATTTT. Its protein product is CATERNRGDDTQYF.